This T cell receptor beta chain was obtained from a study of T cell repertoires in cytomegalovirus infection. A single record per CDR3 protein comes from TCRdb applying MiXCR to the reads. The sample holds about 130,000 distinct CDR3 sequences; roughly a third are singletons and the top ten take 58%. The CDR3 is 15 residues long. Germline loops: CDR1 SGHTS, CDR2 YDEGEE. Trimming cost V 2 bases and J 6 bases, with 15 bases left between them. This clonotype was recorded a few times. The antigen remains undetermined. Sequenced here: CD8+ T cells from cultured PBMCs, sampled from culture after CMV antigen stimulation. This chain joins TRBV5-8 and TRBJ1-5; D gene uncertain. This sequence was found in a human donor in good health (CMV status not recorded). Some clones in this sample may be carry-over from other donors' samples. DNA for the CDR3: TGTGCCAGCAGCTTCGTGGGCTACAGACTTCAGCCCCAGCATTTT. Encoded protein: CASSFVGYRLQPQHF.